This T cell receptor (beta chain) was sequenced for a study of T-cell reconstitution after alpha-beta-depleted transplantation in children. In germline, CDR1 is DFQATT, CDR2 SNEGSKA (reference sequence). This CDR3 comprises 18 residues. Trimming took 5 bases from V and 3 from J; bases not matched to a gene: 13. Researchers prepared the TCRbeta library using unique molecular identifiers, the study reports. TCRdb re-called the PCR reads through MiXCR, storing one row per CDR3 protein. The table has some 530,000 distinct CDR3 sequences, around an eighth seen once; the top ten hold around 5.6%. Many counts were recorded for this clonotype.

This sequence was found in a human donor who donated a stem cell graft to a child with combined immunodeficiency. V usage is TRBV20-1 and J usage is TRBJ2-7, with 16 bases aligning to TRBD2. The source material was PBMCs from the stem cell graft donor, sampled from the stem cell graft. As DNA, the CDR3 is TGCAGTGCTCTATTCCTATCCGGGACTAGCGGGAGGGTCTACGAGCAGTACTTC. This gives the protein CSALFLSGTSGRVYEQYF.